This TCR beta chain emerged from a study of cytomegalovirus exposure and HLA in healthy donors. Germline CDR1 reads MNHNY; CDR2 reads SVGAGI (reference sequence). The CDR3 totals 15 residues. Trimming removed 2 bases from V and 0 bases from J; junction bases left unmatched: 4. This PCR relied on a set of 60 Vbeta primers and 13 Jbeta primers. Generated by immunoSEQ multiplex PCR, the TCRdb table keeps only in-frame clones and is missing some. The sample yields 150,000 to 200,000 clones, roughly 73% seen once. This clone was observed a handful of times. The source is a woman in her thirties or forties in good health and CMV-seropositive. This sequence joins TRBV6-6 and TRBJ2-7; 7 bases match TRBD2. The sample was PBMCs. CDR3 sequence (DNA): TGTGCCAGCAGTTACGGTAGCGGGCCCTCCTACGAGCAGTACTTC. It yields the protein CASSYGSGPSYEQYF.